Below are 6 T cell receptor beta chains sequenced from a single sample in a study of cytomegalovirus exposure and HLA in healthy donors. Both 60 Vbeta primers and 13 Jbeta primers went into the PCR. Sequenced by immunoSEQ multiplex PCR; TCRdb stores in-frame clones only, minus some. The data contain 150,000 to 200,000 clones, 70% to 85% of them seen just once; the ten biggest clones take up about 4.5%. Material for sequencing was PBMCs. These receptors all stem from a man aged 40-50 years in good health and CMV-seronegative.

V is TRBV4-3 and J is TRBJ2-2; a possible D gene is TRBD2 (6 bases). Germline CDR1 and CDR2: LGHNA and YSLEER. V lost 6 bases and J lost 4, with 15 bases in between. The CDR3 runs 15 residues. The DNA for the CDR3 is TGCGCCAGCAGGCCCGGGGTGGGGGGCACCGGGGAGCTGTTTTTT. Its translation: CASRPGVGGTGELFF.

The CDR3 DNA reads TGTGCCACAAGCTCAGGGAACTACGAGCAGTACTTC. Amino acid sequence: CATSSGNYEQYF. The rearrangement links TRBV15 to TRBJ2-7; D possibly corresponds to TRBD1 (5 bases). The CDR3 consists of 12 residues. CDR1 and CDR2 from the germline V gene are LNHNV and YYDKDF (reference sequence). Trimming stripped 9 bases from V and 3 bases from J, with 12 bases between.

The chain employs TRBV15 and TRBJ2-7; 7 bases are a match to TRBD1. The CDR3 totals 13 residues. V shed 5 bases, J shed 9 bases, and the junction held 10 bases outside the gene matches. The germline gives CDR1 LNHNV, CDR2 YYDKDF (reference sequence). The CDR3 reads CATSFRQGRGQYF. The DNA for the CDR3 is TGTGCCACCAGCTTCCGACAGGGCCGCGGGCAGTACTTC.

Only a few counts were recorded for this clone. V and J are TRBV5-1 and TRBJ1-3; D not certain. Germline V gives CDR1 SGHRS, CDR2 YFSETQ. CDR3 length: 14 amino acids. V shed 0 bases and J shed 1 base, with 5 bases lying between them. The CDR3 bases are TGCGCCAGCAGCTTGGGAGGGTCTGGAAACACCATATATTTT. Translation: CASSLGGSGNTIYF.

In the case of this clone: The junction departs from germline at one end; a sequencing error may be responsible. The V call is TRBV27, the J call TRBJ1-2; 8 bases map to TRBD1. This CDR3 contains 17 residues. Germline CDR1 MNHEY, CDR2 SMNVEV (reference sequence). The CDR3 nucleotides read TGTGCCAGCGGTTTGGGCCCCGTCAGGGGGCAGAGTTTTGGCTACACCTTC. Translation: CASGLGPVRGQSFGYTF.

This chain connects TRBV18 to TRBJ2-7; D perhaps matches TRBD1 (5 bases). The CDR3 is made up of 14 amino acids. V was shortened by 2 bases and J by 3 bases, with 11 bases between the two germline ends. The germline V gene has CDR1 KGHSH and CDR2 LQKENI. The CDR3 protein is CASSPTGGNYEQYF. In DNA, the CDR3 is TGTGCCAGCTCACCAACAGGTGGAAACTACGAGCAGTACTTC. The complete variable domain, with remaining parts taken from reference TRBV18 and TRBJ2-7, reads NAGVMQNPRHLVRRRGQEARLRCSPMKGHSHVYWYRQLPEEGLKFMVYLQKENIIDESGMPKERFSAEFPKEGPSILRIQQVVRGDSAAYFCASSPTGGNYEQYFGPGTRLTVT.